This TCR beta chain derives from a study of blood T cell repertoires in COVID-19. Study context: Donors in the United States, Italy and Spain gave samples during acute or convalescent COVID-19. T cells, B-cell-depleted T cells, or PBMCs supplied cDNA or gDNA.

Sequencing used immunoSEQ multiplex PCR; TCRdb keeps in-frame clones, though not all of them. The sample carries roughly 290,000 clones, 75% to 90% recorded once. Cohorts were determined from participant-reported clinical history. Two negative PCRs, clearance, or symptom resolution characterized the recovered Cohort 3 donors. This clone was seen only a few times. The germline V and J ends were trimmed by 1 base and 5 bases, with 7 bases remaining between them. The CDR3 consists of 13 residues. Germline V gene sequence: CDR1 KGHDR, CDR2 SFDVKD. The chain couples TRBV24-1 to TRBJ1-1; D remains unclear. This receptor was obtained from a man aged 25 to 45 who had recovered from COVID-19. The sequencing input was PBMCs or T cells enriched from blood (not recorded which). The CDR3 is CATSDFDGTEAFF. The CDR3, as DNA: TGTGCCACCAGTGATTTCGACGGGACTGAAGCTTTCTTT.